Each of the 21 T cell receptor beta chains below was sequenced from the same sample in a study of shared clonotypes between healthy human individuals. The table came from immunoSEQ multiplex PCR; TCRdb's copy has only in-frame clones and leaves some out. The data contain 470,000 or so clones, approximately 80% of them singletons. Sample: PBMCs. The receptors here all came from a woman in her forties in good health. Some clones in this sample may be carry-over from other donors' samples.

J is TRBJ2-1 and V is TRBV29-1; 7 nucleotides match TRBD2. Looked up from germline, CDR1 is SQVTM and CDR2 is ANQGSEA. This CDR3 comprises 12 residues. The V and J ends lost 7 bases and 7 bases, in that order; junction bases with no gene match: 7. The DNA for the CDR3 is TGCAGCGCCTGGGAGGGCAGGAATGAGCAGTTCTTC. This sequence encodes CSAWEGRNEQFF.

This chain joins TRBV2 and TRBJ1-2; a possible D gene is TRBD1 (5 bases). The CDR3 is 13 residues long. Germline CDR1 reads SNHLY; CDR2 reads FYNNEI. The V and J ends lost 6 bases and 4 bases respectively, with 12 bases between them. The CDR3 here is CASRPRAPYGYTF. Written as DNA, the CDR3 is TGTGCCAGCAGACCCAGGGCTCCCTATGGCTACACCTTC.

The V and J genes are TRBV7-9 and TRBJ2-7; no definite D call. Germline V gene lookup returns CDR1 SEHNR and CDR2 FQNEAQ (reference sequence). V lost 1 base to trimming and J lost 5 bases, with 21 bases between them. The CDR3 spans 17 residues. CDR3 coding DNA: TGTGCCAGCAGCTTAGGGTTCAGAGGCCCCATCTCTGACGAGCAGTACTTC. Its protein product is CASSLGFRGPISDEQYF.

Here the CDR3 DNA reads TGTGCCAGCAGCTTGAGGACAACCGGGGAGCTGTTTTTT. It specifies CASSLRTTGELFF. V gene TRBV5-4 combines with J gene TRBJ2-2; D is perhaps TRBD1 (5 bases). This CDR3 is 13 amino acids long. Deletions cut 1 base from V and 5 bases from J, with 6 bases between. CDR1 SGHNT and CDR2 YYREEE come from the germline V gene (reference sequence).

This clone was seen only a few times. The chain links TRBV18 to TRBJ2-7, with 11 bases matching TRBD1. The CDR3 totals 16 residues. Trimming cost V 2 bases and J 0 bases; bases outside gene matches: 3. Germline CDR1 and CDR2: KGHSH and LQKENI. In DNA form, the CDR3 reads TGTGCCAGCTCACCAGGACAGGGGGCTAGCTCCTACGAGCAGTACTTC. Residues: CASSPGQGASSYEQYF.

In DNA form, the CDR3 reads TGCGCCAGCAGCCTCTACAGGGGGCAGAACACCGGGGAGCTGTTTTTT. Translating gives CASSLYRGQNTGELFF. The chain has TRBV4-3 and TRBJ2-2; TRBD1 matches 9 bases. CDR3 length equals 16 residues. V was clipped by 4 bases and J by 1 base; unmatched bases: 4. Germline values: CDR1 LGHNA, CDR2 YSLEER.

The chain carries TRBV7-6 and TRBJ1-3, with TRBD1 matching over 7 bases. There are 16 residues in the CDR3. Germline CDR1 and CDR2: SGHVS and FNYEAQ. Germline trimming cut 5 bases from V and 0 bases from J; bases unmatched to any gene: 7. The CDR3 spells CASSAGQVVSGNTIYF. In DNA form, the CDR3 reads TGTGCCAGCAGCGCAGGACAGGTTGTCTCTGGAAACACCATATATTTT.

The table lists this clone with a few counts. The chain carries TRBV18 and TRBJ1-2; D uncertain. The CDR3 consists of 11 residues. The V and J ends lost 3 bases and 6 bases respectively, with 5 bases between them. Germline V lookup: CDR1 KGHSH, CDR2 LQKENI. The CDR3 sequence is CASSPQDGYTF. Here the CDR3 DNA reads TGTGCCAGCTCACCCCAAGATGGCTACACCTTC.

As concerns this clone: This probably arose from a read error, given a far larger clone one base away. This sample also contains other DNA sequences that code for the same CDR3. This chain links TRBV2 with TRBJ2-7; D not resolved. CDR3 length: 11 amino acids. Germline V CDR1 and CDR2: SNHLY, FYNNEI. The CDR3: CASSEVTEQYF. As DNA, the CDR3 is TGCGCCAGCAGTGAAGTGACCGAGCAGTACTTC.

CDR3 sequence reads: CASSYTSSRSTEAFF. In DNA form, the CDR3 reads TGTGCCAGCAGTTACACTTCCTCAAGGAGCACTGAAGCTTTCTTT. This chain uses TRBV6-6 with TRBJ1-1; D is undetermined. Germline-derived CDR1 and CDR2 are MNHNY and SVGAGI (reference sequence). V was shortened by 2 bases and J by 4 bases, with 14 bases between the two germline ends. The CDR3 is 15 residues long.

The rearrangement joins TRBV9 to TRBJ2-1, with 7 bases fitting TRBD1. CDR1 and CDR2 (germline): SGDLS, YYNGEE. V was clipped by 1 base and J by 6 bases; unmatched bases: 7. This CDR3 comprises 15 residues. CDR3: CASSVRGQGPNEQFF. CDR3 nucleotide sequence: TGTGCCAGCAGCGTAAGGGGGCAGGGCCCCAATGAGCAGTTCTTC.

This chain connects TRBV18 to TRBJ1-4; possible D gene TRBD1, 5 bases. This CDR3 has 13 residues. Trimming removed 2 bases at V and 7 bases at J, with 8 bases between. CDR1 is KGHSH and CDR2 is LQKENI in the germline V gene. CDR3 protein: CASSPAGREKLFF. CDR3 DNA sequence: TGTGCCAGCTCACCAGCGGGGCGTGAAAAACTGTTTTTT.

This clone was observed a single time. V and J are TRBV29-1 and TRBJ2-3, with 7 bases that match TRBD1. Germline V CDR1 and CDR2: SQVTM, ANQGSEA. This CDR3 region has 12 residues. Trimming at V came to 5 bases and at J to 5 bases, leaving 4 bases not matched to a gene. This CDR3 reads CSVTTGVDTQYF. In DNA, the CDR3 is TGCAGCGTTACTACAGGGGTAGATACGCAGTATTTT.

CDR3 DNA: TGTGCCAGTAGTATAGGGACAGGGACACCGAACGCTCCAGCTTTCTTT. It yields the protein CASSIGTGTPNAPAFF. The genes are TRBV19 and TRBJ1-1, with 8 bases matching TRBD1. Germline V CDR1 and CDR2: LNHDA, SQIVND (reference sequence). V lost 1 base, J lost 10 bases, and 14 bases stayed unmatched. CDR3 length: 16 amino acids.

This chain uses TRBV29-1 with TRBJ1-2, with D tentatively TRBD1 (5 bases). The CDR3 is 14 amino acids. Trimming pared 1 base from V and 7 bases from J, leaving 16 bases between. Germline CDR1 reads SQVTM; CDR2 reads ANQGSEA. The CDR3 region is CSVEGGFGGGGYTF. CDR3 in DNA: TGCAGCGTTGAAGGGGGATTTGGGGGTGGTGGCTACACCTTC.

This clone has only a few counts. The same CDR3 arises from other DNA sequences in this sample as well. The chain uses TRBV28 and TRBJ2-5, with 9 bases aligning to TRBD1. CDR1 MDHEN and CDR2 SYDVKM come from the germline V gene. The length of the CDR3 is 15 residues. V trimming: 2 bases; J trimming: 2 bases; junction bases outside the gene matches: 3. In nucleotides, the CDR3 is TGTGCCAGCAGTTTACCTGGACAGGGGCAAGAGACCCAGTACTTC. Its protein is CASSLPGQGQETQYF.

This clone was observed a handful of times. The chain combines TRBV19 with TRBJ2-1; possibly TRBD2 for D (6 bases). Germline V lookup: CDR1 LNHDA, CDR2 SQIVND (reference sequence). Deletions cut 4 bases from V and 0 bases from J, with 13 bases between. The CDR3 is 16 amino acids. CDR3 nucleotides: TGTGCCAGTAGTACGCAAACTAGCTCCTCCTACAATGAGCAGTTCTTC. Protein product: CASSTQTSSSYNEQFF.

The chain employs TRBV7-9 and TRBJ2-6, with a weak D call TRBD1 (5 bases). Per germline, CDR1 SEHNR and CDR2 FQNEAQ (reference sequence). The CDR3 is 15 amino acids. The ends were cut back, 4 bases at V and 0 bases at J, with 7 bases in the middle. The CDR3 nucleotides read TGTGCCAGCAGCTCCACAGGCTCTGGGGCCAACGTCCTGACTTTC. Amino acids: CASSSTGSGANVLTF.

The V gene is TRBV30, the J gene TRBJ1-2; D gene ambiguous. The V and J ends lost 3 bases and 4 bases respectively, with 9 bases between them. The CDR3 runs 12 residues. The germline CDR1 and CDR2 sequences are GTSNPN and SVGIG (reference sequence). CDR3 sequence reads: CAWRAGFYGYTF. Written as DNA, the CDR3 is TGTGCCTGGAGAGCTGGGTTCTATGGCTACACCTTC. Full variable domain (outside the CDR3, taken from reference TRBV30 and TRBJ1-2): SQTIHQWPATLVQPVGSPLSLECTVEGTSNPNLYWYRQAAGRGLQLLFYSVGIGQISSEVPQNLSASRPQDRQFILSSKKLLLSDSGFYLCAWRAGFYGYTFGSGTRLTVV.

The chain uses TRBV30 and TRBJ1-6; unclear D gene. V was cut by 8 bases and J by 6 bases, with 17 bases left in between. The CDR3 spans 14 residues. Germline V gives CDR1 GTSNPN, CDR2 SVGIG (reference sequence). The CDR3 loop is CAGTDLNSNSPLHF. The CDR3 coding sequence is TGTGCCGGAACAGACTTAAACAGTAATTCACCCCTCCACTTT.

This chain links TRBV21-1 with TRBJ2-7. TRBV21-1 is labeled a pseudogene. CDR3 length: 15 amino acids. Written as DNA, the CDR3 is TGTGCCAGCAGCACTTATCCCCACGGAACCTACGAGCAGTACTTC. It translates to CASSTYPHGTYEQYF.